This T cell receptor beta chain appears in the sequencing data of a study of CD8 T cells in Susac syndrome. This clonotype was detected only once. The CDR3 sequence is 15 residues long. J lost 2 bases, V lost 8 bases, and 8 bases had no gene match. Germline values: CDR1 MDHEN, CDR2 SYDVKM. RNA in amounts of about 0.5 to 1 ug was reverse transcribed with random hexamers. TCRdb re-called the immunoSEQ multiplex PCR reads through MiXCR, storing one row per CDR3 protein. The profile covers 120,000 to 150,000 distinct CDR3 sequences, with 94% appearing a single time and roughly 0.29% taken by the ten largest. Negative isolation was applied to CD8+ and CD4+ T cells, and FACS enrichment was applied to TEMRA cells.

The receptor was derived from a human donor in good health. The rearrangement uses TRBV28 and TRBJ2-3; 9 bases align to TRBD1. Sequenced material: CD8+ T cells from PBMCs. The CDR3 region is CASGPKQGATDTQYF. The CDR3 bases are TGTGCCAGCGGGCCCAAACAGGGGGCCACAGATACGCAGTATTTT. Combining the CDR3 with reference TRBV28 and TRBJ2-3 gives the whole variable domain DVKVTQSSRYLVKRTGEKVFLECVQDMDHENMFWYRQDPGLGLRLIYFSYDVKMKEKGDIPEGYSVSREKKERFSLILESASTNQTSMYLCASGPKQGATDTQYFGPGTRLTVL.